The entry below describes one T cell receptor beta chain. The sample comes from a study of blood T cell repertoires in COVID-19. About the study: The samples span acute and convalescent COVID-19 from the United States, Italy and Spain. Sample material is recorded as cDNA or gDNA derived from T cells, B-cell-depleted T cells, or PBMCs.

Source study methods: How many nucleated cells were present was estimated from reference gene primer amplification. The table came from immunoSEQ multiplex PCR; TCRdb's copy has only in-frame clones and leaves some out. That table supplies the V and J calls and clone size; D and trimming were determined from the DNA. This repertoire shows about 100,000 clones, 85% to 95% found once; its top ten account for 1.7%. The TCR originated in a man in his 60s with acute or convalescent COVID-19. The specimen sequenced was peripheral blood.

This CDR3 reads CASSEGRATPLHF. Here the CDR3 DNA reads TGCGCCAGCAGTGAGGGCAGGGCTACACCCCTCCACTTT. The chain joins TRBV10-2 to TRBJ1-6; perhaps TRBD1 as D (5 bases). Trimming took off 2 bases at V and 11 bases at J, with 10 bases between the two ends. This CDR3 is built from 13 residues. Germline lookup yields CDR1 WSHSY and CDR2 SAAADI.